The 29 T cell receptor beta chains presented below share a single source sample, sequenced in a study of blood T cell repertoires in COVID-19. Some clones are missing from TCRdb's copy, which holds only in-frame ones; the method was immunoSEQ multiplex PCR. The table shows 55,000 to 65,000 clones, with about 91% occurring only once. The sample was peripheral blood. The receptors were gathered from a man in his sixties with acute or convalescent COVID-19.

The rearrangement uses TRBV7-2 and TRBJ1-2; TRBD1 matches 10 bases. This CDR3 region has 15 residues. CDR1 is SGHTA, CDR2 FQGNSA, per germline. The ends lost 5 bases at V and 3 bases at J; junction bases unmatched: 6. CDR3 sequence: CASSPRQGAHYGYTF. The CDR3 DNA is TGTGCCAGCAGCCCTCGACAGGGGGCTCACTATGGCTACACCTTC.

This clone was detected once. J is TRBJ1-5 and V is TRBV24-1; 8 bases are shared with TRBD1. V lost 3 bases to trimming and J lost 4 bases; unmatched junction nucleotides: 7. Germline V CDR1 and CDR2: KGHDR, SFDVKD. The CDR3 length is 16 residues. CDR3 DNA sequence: TGTGCCACCAGTGATCCCGGACAGGGTTGGAATCAGCCCCAGCATTTT. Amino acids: CATSDPGQGWNQPQHF.

DNA for the CDR3: TGTGCCAGCAGCCCCGCTCCGGGACAGGGAACGCAGTATTTT. This sequence encodes CASSPAPGQGTQYF. The chain recombines TRBV7-8 with TRBJ2-3; 9 positions match TRBD1. Trimming removed 5 bases from V and 9 bases from J; junction bases left unmatched: 9. Germline CDR1 reads SGHVS; CDR2 reads FQNEAQ. This CDR3 contains 14 residues. The entire variable domain, with the rest obtained from reference TRBV7-8 and TRBJ2-3, is as follows: GAGVSQSPRYKVAKRGQDVALRCDPISGHVSLFWYQQALGQGPEFLTYFQNEAQLDKSGLPSDRFFAERPEGSVSTLKIQRTQQEDSAVYLCASSPAPGQGTQYFGPGTRLTVL.

The CDR3 region is CASSHRGGFQFF. CDR3 in DNA: TGTGCCAGCAGTCATAGGGGGGGTTTCCAGTTCTTC. The chain is built from TRBV28 and TRBJ2-1, with D maybe TRBD2 (7 bases). Germline lookup yields CDR1 MDHEN and CDR2 SYDVKM. The CDR3 has 12 residues. Trimming left V 5 bases short and J 13 bases short, with 15 bases between.

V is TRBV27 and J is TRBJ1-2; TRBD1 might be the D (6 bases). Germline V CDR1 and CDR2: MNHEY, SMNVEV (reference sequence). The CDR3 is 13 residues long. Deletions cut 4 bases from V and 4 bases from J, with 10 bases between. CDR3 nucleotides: TGTGCCAGCAGTTACAGGGCCGGCTATGGCTACACCTTC. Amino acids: CASSYRAGYGYTF.

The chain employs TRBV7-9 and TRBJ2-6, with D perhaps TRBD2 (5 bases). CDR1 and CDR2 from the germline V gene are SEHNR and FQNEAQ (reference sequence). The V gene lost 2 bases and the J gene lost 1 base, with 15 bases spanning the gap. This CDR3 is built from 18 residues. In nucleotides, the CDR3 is TGTGCCAGCAGCTTATTTCCCGGGAAGAAATCTGGGGCCAACGTCCTGACTTTC. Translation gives CASSLFPGKKSGANVLTF.

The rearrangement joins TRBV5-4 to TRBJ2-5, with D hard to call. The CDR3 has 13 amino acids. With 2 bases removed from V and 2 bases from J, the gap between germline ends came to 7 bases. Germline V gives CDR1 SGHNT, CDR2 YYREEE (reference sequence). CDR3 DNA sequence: TGTGCCAGCAGCTTTACCGGGCAAGAGACCCAGTACTTC. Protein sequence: CASSFTGQETQYF. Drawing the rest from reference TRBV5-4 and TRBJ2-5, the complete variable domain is ETGVTQSPTHLIKTRGQQVTLRCSSQSGHNTVSWYQQALGQGPQFIFQYYREEENGRGNFPPRFSGLQFPNYSSELNVNALELDDSALYLCASSFTGQETQYFGPGTRLLVL.

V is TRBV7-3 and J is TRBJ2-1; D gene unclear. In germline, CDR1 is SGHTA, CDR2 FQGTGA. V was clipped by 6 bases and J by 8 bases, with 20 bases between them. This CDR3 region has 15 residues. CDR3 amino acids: CASRLPLGELDEQFF. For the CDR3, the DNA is TGTGCCAGCAGATTGCCCCTGGGCGAACTCGATGAGCAGTTCTTC.

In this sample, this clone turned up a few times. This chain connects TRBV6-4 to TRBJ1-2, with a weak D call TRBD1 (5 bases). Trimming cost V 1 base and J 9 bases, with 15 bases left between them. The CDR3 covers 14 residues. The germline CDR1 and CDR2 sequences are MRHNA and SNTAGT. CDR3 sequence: CASSDFGWGERYTF. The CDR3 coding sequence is TGTGCCAGCAGTGACTTCGGGTGGGGGGAACGCTACACCTTC.

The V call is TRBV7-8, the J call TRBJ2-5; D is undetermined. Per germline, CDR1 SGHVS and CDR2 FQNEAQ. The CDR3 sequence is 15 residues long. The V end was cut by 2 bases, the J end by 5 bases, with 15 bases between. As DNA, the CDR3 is TGTGCCAGCAGCTTAAGTACCGGTACCGGGGAGACCCAGTACTTC. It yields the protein CASSLSTGTGETQYF.

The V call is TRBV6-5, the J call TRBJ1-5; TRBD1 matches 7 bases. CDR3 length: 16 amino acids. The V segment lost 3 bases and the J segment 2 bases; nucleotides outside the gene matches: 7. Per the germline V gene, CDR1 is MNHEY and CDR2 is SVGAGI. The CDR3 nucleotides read TGTGCCAGCAGTTATTCTTGGACAGGCCGCAATCAGCCCCAGCATTTT. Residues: CASSYSWTGRNQPQHF.

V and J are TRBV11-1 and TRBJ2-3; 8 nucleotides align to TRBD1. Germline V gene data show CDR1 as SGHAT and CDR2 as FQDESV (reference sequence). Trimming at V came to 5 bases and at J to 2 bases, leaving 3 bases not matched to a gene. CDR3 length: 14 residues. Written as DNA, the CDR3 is TGTGCCAGCAGCCGACAGGGGTTCACAGATACGCAGTATTTT. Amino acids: CASSRQGFTDTQYF.

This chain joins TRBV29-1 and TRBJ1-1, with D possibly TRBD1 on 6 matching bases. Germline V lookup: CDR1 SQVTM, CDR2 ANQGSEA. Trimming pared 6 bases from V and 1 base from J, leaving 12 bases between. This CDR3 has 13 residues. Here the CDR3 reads CSVGDTANTEAFF. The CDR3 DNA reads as TGCAGCGTAGGGGACACCGCGAACACTGAAGCTTTCTTT.

The CDR3: CASSHRLGQASSYNSPLHF. In nucleotides, the CDR3 is TGTGCCAGCAGCCACAGACTGGGACAGGCCAGCTCCTATAATTCACCCCTCCACTTT. The chain has TRBV7-2 and TRBJ1-6, with TRBD1 matching over 8 bases. From germline, CDR1 is SGHTA and CDR2 FQGNSA. The junction had 12 bases not matched to a gene; V was cut back by 5 bases and J by 0 bases. The CDR3 runs 19 residues.

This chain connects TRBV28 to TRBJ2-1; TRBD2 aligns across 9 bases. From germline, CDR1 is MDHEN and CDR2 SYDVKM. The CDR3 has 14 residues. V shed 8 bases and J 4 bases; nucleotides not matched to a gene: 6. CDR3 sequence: CASGGGGDYNEQFF. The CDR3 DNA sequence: TGTGCCAGCGGCGGGGGGGGCGATTACAATGAGCAGTTCTTC.

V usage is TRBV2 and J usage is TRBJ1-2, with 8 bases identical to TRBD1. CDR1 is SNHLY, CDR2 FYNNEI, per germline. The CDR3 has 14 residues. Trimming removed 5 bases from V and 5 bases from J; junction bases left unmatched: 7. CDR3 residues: CASSYLQGGYGYTF. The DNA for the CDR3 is TGTGCCAGCAGTTACCTACAGGGGGGATATGGCTACACCTTC.

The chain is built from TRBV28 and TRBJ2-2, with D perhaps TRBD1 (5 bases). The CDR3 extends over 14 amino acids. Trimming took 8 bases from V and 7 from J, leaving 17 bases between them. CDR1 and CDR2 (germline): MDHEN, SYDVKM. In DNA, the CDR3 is TGTGCCAGCCTTCCCCAGGGTCATGGCGGGGAGCTGTTTTTT. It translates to CASLPQGHGGELFF.

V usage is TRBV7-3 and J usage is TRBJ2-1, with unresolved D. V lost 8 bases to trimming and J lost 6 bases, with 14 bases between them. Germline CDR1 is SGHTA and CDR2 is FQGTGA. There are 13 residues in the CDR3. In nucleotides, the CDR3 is TGTGCCAGCGCTGAAACTGAGGCCAATGAGCAGTTCTTC. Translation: CASAETEANEQFF.

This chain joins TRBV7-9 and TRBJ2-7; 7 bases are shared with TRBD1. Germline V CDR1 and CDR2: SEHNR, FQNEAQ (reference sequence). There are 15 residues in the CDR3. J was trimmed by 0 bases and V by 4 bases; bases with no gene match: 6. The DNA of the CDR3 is TGTGCCAGCAGCTCGAAGACAGGGAGCTCCTACGAGCAGTACTTC. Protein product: CASSSKTGSSYEQYF.

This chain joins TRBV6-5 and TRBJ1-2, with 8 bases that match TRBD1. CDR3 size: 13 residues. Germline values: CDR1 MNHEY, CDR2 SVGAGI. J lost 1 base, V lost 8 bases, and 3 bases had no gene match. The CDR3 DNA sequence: TGTGCCAGCGAAACAGGGGGTAACTATGGCTACACCTTC. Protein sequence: CASETGGNYGYTF.

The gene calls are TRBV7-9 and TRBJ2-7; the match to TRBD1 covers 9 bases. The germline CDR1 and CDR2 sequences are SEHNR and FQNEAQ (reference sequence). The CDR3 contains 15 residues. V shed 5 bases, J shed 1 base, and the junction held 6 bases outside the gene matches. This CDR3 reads CASSLGQGLSYEQYF. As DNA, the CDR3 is TGTGCCAGCAGCCTGGGACAGGGCCTTTCCTACGAGCAGTACTTC.

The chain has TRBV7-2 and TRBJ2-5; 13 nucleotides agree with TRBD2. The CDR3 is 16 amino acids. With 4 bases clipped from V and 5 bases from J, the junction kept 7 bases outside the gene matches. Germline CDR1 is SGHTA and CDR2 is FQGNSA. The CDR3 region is CASSSQTSGRLETQYF. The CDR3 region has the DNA TGTGCCAGCAGCTCCCAGACTAGCGGGAGGTTGGAGACCCAGTACTTC.

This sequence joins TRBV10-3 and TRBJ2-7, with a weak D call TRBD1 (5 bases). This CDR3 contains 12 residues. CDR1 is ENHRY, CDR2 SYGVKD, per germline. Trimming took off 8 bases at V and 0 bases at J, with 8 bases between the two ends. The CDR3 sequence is CAIGHLSYEQYF. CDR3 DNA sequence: TGTGCCATCGGACACCTCTCCTACGAGCAGTACTTC.

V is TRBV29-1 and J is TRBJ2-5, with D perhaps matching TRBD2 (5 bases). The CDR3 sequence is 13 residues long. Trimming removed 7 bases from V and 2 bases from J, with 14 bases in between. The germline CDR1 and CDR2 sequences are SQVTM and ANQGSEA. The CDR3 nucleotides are TGCAGCGGAACTAGTTCATTTCAAGAGACCCAGTACTTC. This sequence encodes CSGTSSFQETQYF.

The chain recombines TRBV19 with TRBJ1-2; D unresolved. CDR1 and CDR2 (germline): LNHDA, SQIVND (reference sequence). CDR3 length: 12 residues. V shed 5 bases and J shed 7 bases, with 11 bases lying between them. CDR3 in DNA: TGTGCCAGTAGTCCCGGGAGGGTTGGCTACACCTTC. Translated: CASSPGRVGYTF. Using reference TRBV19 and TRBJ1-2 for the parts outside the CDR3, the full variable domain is DGGITQSPKYLFRKEGQNVTLSCEQNLNHDAMYWYRQDPGQGLRLIYYSQIVNDFQKGDIAEGYSVSREKKESFPLTVTSAQKNPTAFYLCASSPGRVGYTFGSGTRLTVV.

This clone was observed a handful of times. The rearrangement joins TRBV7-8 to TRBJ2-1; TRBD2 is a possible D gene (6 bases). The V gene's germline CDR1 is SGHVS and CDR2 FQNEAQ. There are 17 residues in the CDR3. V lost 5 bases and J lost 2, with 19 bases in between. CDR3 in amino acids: CASSPPLRERAYNEQFF. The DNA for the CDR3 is TGTGCCAGCAGCCCCCCCCTACGGGAGAGGGCCTACAATGAGCAGTTCTTC. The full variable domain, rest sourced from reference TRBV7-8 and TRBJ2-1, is GAGVSQSPRYKVAKRGQDVALRCDPISGHVSLFWYQQALGQGPEFLTYFQNEAQLDKSGLPSDRFFAERPEGSVSTLKIQRTQQEDSAVYLCASSPPLRERAYNEQFFGPGTRLTVL.

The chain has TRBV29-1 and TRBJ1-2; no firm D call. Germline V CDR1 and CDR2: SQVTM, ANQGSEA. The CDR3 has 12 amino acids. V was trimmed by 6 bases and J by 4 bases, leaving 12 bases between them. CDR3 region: CSVDGIFYGYTF. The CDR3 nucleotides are TGCAGCGTGGACGGGATCTTCTATGGCTACACCTTC.

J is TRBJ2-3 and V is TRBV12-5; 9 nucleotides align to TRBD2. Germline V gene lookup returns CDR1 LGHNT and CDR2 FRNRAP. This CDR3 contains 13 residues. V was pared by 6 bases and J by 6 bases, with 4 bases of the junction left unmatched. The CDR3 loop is CASGLAGWDTQYF. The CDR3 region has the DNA TGTGCTAGTGGACTAGCGGGCTGGGATACGCAGTATTTT.

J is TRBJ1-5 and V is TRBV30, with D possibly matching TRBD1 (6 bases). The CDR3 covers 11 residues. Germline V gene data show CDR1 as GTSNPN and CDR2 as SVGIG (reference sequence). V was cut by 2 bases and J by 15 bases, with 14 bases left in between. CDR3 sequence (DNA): TGTGCCTGGAGTATAGGGGGAATCCCGCATTTT. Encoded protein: CAWSIGGIPHF.